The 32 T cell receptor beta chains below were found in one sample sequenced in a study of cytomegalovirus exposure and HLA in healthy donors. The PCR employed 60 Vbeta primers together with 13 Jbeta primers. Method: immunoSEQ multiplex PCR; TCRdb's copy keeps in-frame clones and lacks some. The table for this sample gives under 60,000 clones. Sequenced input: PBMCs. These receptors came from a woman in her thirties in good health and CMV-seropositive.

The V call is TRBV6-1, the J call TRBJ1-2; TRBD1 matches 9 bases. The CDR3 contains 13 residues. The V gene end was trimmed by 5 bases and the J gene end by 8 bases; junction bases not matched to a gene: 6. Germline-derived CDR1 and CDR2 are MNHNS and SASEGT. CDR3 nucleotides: TGTGCCAGCAGTTCCGGGACAGGGATCGGCTACACCTTC. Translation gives CASSSGTGIGYTF.

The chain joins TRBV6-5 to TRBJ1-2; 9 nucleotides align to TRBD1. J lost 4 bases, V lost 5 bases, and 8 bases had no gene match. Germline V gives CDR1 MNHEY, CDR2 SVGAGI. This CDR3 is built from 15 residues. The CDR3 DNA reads TGTGCCAGCAGTCGATCGGACAGGGGCGCCTATGGCTACACCTTC. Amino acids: CASSRSDRGAYGYTF.

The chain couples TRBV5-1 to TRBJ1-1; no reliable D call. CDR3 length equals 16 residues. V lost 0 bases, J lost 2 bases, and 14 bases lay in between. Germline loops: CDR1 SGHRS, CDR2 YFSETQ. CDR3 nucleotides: TGCGCCAGCAGCTTGGATGGCCCCCCGGGAAACACTGAAGCTTTCTTT. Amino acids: CASSLDGPPGNTEAFF.

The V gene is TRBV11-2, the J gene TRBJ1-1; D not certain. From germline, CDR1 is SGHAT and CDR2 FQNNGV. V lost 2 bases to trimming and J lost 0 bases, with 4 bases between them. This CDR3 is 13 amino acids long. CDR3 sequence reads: CASSLTVNTEAFF. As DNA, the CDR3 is TGTGCCAGCAGCTTAACGGTGAACACTGAAGCTTTCTTT.

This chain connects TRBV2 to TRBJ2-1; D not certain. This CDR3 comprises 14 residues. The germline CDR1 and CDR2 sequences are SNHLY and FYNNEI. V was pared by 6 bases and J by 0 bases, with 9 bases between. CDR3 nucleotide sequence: TGTGCCAGCAGAGACTCCAGCTCCTACAATGAGCAGTTCTTC. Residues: CASRDSSSYNEQFF. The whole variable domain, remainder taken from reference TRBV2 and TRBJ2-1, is EPEVTQTPSHQVTQMGQEVILRCVPISNHLYFYWYRQILGQKVEFLVSFYNNEISEKSEIFDDQFSVERPDGSNFTLKIRSTKLEDSAMYFCASRDSSSYNEQFFGPGTRLTVL.

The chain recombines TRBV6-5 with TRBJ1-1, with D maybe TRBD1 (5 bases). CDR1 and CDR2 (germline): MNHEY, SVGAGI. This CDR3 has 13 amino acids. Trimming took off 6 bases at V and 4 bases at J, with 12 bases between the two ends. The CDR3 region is CASSVGGITEAFF. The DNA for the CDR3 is TGTGCCAGCAGCGTTGGGGGGATCACTGAAGCTTTCTTT.

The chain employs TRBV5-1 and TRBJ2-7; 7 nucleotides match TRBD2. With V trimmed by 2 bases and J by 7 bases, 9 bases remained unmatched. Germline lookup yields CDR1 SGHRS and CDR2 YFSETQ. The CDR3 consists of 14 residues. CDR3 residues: CASSFFRAGEEQYF. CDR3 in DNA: TGCGCCAGCAGCTTTTTTAGGGCGGGGGAAGAGCAGTACTTC.

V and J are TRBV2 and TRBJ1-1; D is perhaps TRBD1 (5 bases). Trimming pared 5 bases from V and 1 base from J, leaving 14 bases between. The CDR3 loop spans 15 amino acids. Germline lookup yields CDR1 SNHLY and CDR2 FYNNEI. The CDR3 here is CASSTKLGGNTEAFF. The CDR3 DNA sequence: TGTGCCAGCAGTACAAAGCTGGGGGGGAACACTGAAGCTTTCTTT.

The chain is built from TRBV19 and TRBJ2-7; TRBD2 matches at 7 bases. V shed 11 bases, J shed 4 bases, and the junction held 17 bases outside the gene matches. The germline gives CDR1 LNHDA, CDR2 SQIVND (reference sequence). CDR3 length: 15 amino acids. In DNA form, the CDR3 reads TGTGCCGCCAGTAATCACGCGGGAGTATCGTACGAGCAGTACTTC. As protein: CAASNHAGVSYEQYF.

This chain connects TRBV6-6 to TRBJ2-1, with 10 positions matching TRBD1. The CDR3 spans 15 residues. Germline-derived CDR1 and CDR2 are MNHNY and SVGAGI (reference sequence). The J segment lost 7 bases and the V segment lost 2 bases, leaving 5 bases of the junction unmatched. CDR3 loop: CASSYPGQGLNEQFF. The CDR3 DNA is TGTGCCAGCAGTTACCCGGGACAGGGGCTGAATGAGCAGTTCTTC.

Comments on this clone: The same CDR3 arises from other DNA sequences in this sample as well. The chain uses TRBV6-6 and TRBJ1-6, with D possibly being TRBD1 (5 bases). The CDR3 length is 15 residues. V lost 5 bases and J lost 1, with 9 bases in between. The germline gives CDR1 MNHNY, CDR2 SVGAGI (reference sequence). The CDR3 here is CASSHQGSYNSPLHF. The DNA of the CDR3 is TGTGCCAGCAGTCACCAGGGTTCCTATAATTCACCCCTCCACTTT.

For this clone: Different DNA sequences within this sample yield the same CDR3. The CDR3 DNA follows: TGTGCCAGCAGTCGGACTGGGACTGAAGCTTTCTTT. Its protein is CASSRTGTEAFF. The rearrangement joins TRBV6-5 to TRBJ1-1; D unresolved. With 5 bases removed from V and 5 bases from J, the gap between germline ends came to 9 bases. CDR1 and CDR2 from the germline V gene are MNHEY and SVGAGI. The CDR3 spans 12 residues.

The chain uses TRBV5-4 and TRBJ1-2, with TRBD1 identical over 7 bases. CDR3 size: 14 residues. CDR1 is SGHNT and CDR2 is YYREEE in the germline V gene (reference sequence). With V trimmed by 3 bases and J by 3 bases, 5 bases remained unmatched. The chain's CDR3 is CASSSAGTDYGYTF. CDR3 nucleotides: TGTGCCAGCAGCTCGGCCGGGACAGACTATGGCTACACCTTC.

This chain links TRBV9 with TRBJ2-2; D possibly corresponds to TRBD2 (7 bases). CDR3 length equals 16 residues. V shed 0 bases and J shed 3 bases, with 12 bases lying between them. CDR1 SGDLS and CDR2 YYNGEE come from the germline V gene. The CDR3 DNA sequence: TGTGCCAGCAGCGTAGGGAGGGGGGGCCACACCGGGGAGCTGTTTTTT. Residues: CASSVGRGGHTGELFF. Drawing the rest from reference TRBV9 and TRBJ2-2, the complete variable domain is DSGVTQTPKHLITATGQRVTLRCSPRSGDLSVYWYQQSLDQGLQFLIQYYNGEERAKGNILERFSAQQFPDLHSELNLSSLELGDSALYFCASSVGRGGHTGELFFGEGSRLTVL.

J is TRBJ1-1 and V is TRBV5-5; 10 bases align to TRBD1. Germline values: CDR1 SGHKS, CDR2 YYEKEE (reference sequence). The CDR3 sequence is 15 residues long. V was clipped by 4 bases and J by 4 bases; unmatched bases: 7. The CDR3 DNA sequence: TGTGCCAGCAGCCCCTGGGACAGGGGATTCACTGAAGCTTTCTTT. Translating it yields CASSPWDRGFTEAFF.

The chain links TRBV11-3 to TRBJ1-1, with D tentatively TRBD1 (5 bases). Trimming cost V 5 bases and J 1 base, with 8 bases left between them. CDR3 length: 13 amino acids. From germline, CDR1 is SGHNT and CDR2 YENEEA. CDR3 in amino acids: CASSDSQNTEAFF. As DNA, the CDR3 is TGTGCCAGCAGCGACAGCCAGAACACTGAAGCTTTCTTT.

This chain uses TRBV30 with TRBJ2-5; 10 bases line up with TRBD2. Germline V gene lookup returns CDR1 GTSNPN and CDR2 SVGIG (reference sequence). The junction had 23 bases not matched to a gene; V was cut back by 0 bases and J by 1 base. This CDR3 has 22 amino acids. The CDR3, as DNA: TGTGCCTGGAGTGTACTCGGTCCGGCAGGGAGATGGCTAGCGGGGGTCCAAGAGACCCAGTACTTC. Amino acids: CAWSVLGPAGRWLAGVQETQYF.

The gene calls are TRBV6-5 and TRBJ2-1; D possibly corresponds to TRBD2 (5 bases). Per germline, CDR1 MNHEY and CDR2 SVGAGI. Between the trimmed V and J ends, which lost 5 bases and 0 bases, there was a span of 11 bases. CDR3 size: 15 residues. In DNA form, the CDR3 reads TGTGCCAGCAGTCAGGACTGGAGCTCCTACAATGAGCAGTTCTTC. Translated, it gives CASSQDWSSYNEQFF.

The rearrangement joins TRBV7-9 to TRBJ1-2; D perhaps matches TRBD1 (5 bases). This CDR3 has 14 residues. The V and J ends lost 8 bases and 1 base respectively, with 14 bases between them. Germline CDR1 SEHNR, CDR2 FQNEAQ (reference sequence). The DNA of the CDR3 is TGTGCCAGCTCCAGGCGGGGCGGTAACTATGGCTACACCTTC. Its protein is CASSRRGGNYGYTF.

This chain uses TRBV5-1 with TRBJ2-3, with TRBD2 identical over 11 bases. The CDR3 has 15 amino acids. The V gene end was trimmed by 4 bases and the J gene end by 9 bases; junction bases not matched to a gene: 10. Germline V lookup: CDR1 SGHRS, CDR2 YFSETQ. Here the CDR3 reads CASSQTSGSRETQYF. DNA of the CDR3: TGCGCCAGCAGCCAAACTAGCGGGAGCCGAGAAACGCAGTATTTT.

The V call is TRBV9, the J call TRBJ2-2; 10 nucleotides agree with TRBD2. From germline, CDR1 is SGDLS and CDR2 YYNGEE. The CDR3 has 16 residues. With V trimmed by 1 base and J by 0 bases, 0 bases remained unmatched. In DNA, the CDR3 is TGTGCCAGCAGCGTACTAGCGGGAGCGAACACCGGGGAGCTGTTTTTT. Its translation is CASSVLAGANTGELFF.

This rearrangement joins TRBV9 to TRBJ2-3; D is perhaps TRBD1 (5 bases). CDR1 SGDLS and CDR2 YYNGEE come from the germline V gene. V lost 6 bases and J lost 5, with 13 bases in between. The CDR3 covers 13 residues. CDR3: CASNRGQGDTQYF. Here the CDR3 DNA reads TGTGCCAGCAATAGGGGTCAAGGAGATACGCAGTATTTT.

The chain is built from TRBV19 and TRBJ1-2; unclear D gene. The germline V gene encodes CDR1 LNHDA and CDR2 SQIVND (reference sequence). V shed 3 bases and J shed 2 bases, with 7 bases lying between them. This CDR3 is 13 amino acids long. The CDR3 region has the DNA TGTGCCAGTAGTATCGGGGTAAACTATGGCTACACCTTC. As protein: CASSIGVNYGYTF.

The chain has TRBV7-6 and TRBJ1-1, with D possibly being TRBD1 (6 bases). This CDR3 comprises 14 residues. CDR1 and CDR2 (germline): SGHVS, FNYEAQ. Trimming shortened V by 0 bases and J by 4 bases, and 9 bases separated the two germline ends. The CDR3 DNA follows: TGTGCCAGCAGCTTAGCCCAGGGGATCACTGAAGCTTTCTTT. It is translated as CASSLAQGITEAFF.

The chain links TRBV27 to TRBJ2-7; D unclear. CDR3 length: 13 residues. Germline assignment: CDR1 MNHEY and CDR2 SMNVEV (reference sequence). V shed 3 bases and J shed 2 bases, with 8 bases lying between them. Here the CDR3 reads CASSLRETYEQYF. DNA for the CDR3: TGTGCCAGCAGTTTGCGAGAGACCTACGAGCAGTACTTC.

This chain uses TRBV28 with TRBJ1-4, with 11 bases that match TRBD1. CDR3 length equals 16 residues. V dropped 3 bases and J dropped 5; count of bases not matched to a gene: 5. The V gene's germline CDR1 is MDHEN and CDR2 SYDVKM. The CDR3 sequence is CASSFPGQGENEKLFF. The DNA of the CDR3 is TGTGCCAGCAGTTTTCCGGGACAGGGGGAGAATGAAAAACTGTTTTTT.

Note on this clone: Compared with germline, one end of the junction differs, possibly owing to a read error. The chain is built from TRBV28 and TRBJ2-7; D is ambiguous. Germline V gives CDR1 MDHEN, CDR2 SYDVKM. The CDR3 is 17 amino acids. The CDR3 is CASSLSKGSSINYEQYF. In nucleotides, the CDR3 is TGTGCCAGCAGTTTATCAAAAGGCTCCTCAATCAACTACGAGCAATACTTC.

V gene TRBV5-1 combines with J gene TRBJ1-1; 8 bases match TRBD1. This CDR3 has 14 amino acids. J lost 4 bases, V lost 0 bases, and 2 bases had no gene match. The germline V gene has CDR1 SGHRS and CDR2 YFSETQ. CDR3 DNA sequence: TGCGCCAGCAGCTTGGAGGACAGGGCCACTGAAGCTTTCTTT. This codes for CASSLEDRATEAFF.

The CDR3 protein is CASRGQGLHEQYF. CDR3 bases: TGTGCCAGCAGAGGACAGGGGTTACACGAGCAGTACTTC. The chain uses TRBV2 and TRBJ2-7, with 9 bases matching TRBD1. The V and J ends lost 6 bases and 5 bases, in that order; junction bases with no gene match: 5. CDR3 size: 13 residues. Germline loops: CDR1 SNHLY, CDR2 FYNNEI.

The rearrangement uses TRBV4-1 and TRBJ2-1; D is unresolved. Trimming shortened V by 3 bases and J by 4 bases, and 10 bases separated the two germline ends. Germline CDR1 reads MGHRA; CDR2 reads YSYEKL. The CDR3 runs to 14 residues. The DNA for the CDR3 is TGCGCCAGCAGCCAGACGACAATTTACAATGAGCAGTTCTTC. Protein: CASSQTTIYNEQFF.

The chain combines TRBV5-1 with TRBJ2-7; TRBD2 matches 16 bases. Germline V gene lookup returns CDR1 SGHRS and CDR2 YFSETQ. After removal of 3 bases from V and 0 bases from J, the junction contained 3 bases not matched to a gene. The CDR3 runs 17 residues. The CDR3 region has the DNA TGCGCCAGCAGCTCGGGACTAGCGGGGGGGAGCTCCTACGAGCAGTACTTC. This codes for CASSSGLAGGSSYEQYF. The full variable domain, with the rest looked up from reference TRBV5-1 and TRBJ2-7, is KAGVTQTPRYLIKTRGQQVTLSCSPISGHRSVSWYQQTPGQGLQFLFEYFSETQRNKGNFPGRFSGRQFSNSRSEMNVSTLELGDSALYLCASSSGLAGGSSYEQYFGPGTRLTVT.

The CDR3 reads CASSSSVEGGEQYF. The CDR3 DNA is TGCGCCAGCAGCTCTTCCGTTGAGGGAGGTGAGCAGTACTTC. V is TRBV4-1 and J is TRBJ2-7, with D possibly matching TRBD2 (6 bases). Germline lookup yields CDR1 MGHRA and CDR2 YSYEKL. CDR3 length: 14 residues. V gave up 5 bases and J gave up 7 bases, with 18 bases separating them.